This T cell receptor (beta chain) was retrieved from a study of CD8+ T cells in alopecia areata. About this clone: The antigen remains unidentified.

The authors extracted RNA and reverse transcribed it into cDNA as the sequencing template. The repertoire was sequenced with immunoSEQ multiplex PCR; TCRdb's copy has only in-frame clones and lacks some. The sample lists about 150,000 clones, roughly 62% occurring once. Findings of the study overall: Normal scalp showed lower clonality than lesional scalp, especially alopecia totalis/universalis.

From germline, CDR1 is MGHRA and CDR2 YSYEKL. Trimming took 2 bases from V and 5 from J; bases not matched to a gene: 4. There are 14 residues in the CDR3. Here the sequenced sample was CD4+ T cells sorted from blood, taken at week 0. The clonotype was recovered from a human donor with alopecia areata. The chain is built from TRBV4-1 and TRBJ2-5, with TRBD2 matching 8 bases. The CDR3 is CASSQPRLAETQYF. DNA for the CDR3: TGCGCCAGCAGCCAACCCCGACTAGCGGAGACCCAGTACTTC.